Described below is a single TCR beta chain sequence and its context. Its antigen has not been determined. There are no base qualities to consult, and no much larger clone falls within one base. Healthy HIV-negative adults with no recently reported acute infections or vaccinations were included as donors. Only Caucasian adults living in Nashville, Tennessee, USA were represented among the donors. CD8 memory samples combined magnetically selected CD45RO+ cells with CCR7-negative CD45RA+ effector memory (TemRA) cells. After blood collection by leukapheresis, PBMCs were isolated using Ficoll-Histopaque density gradient centrifugation and then cryopreserved in the vapor phase of liquid nitrogen. Analytical flow cytometry was used to check the purity and quantity of every magnetically sorted T cell population. Genomic DNA was isolated from each sorted fraction and quantified by UV absorbance on a Nanodrop 2000c.

The data stem from a study of shared clonotypes between healthy human individuals (dated by TCRdb to 2018 to 2020). Some background on the complete study: A couple of women and a few men aged 18 to 49 years were included in the cohort. For each donor, three plates each were used for CD4 naive and CD4 memory, two plates were used for CD8 naive, and one plate was used for CD8 memory. To estimate repertoire size and how much clonotypes are shared between individuals, the study performed deep sequencing of blood TCR repertoires from roughly five healthy adults. To increase sequencing depth and limit assay-specific biases, different laboratories used diverse techniques to prepare libraries and sequence TCR repertoires. Between about 0.94 and 8.9 billion PBMCs per donor were obtained by leukapheresis.

The CDR1 and CDR2 encoded by the germline V gene are MGHRA and YSYEKL. Inclusive of the bounding cysteine and phenylalanine, the CDR3 is 13 residues long. Only the CDR3 region is kept as DNA, spanning 39 bases read in frame from base 1. V loses 3 bases, J loses 4 bases, and the germline ends lie 9 bases apart. Overall study outcomes, separate from this receptor: Sampling was limited to blood, and TCR repertoires in tissue likely differ from TCR repertoires in blood. Larger estimated clonotype richness was generally found for naive subsets than for memory subsets. Even with the large sequencing depth, rarefaction of the sorted-subset datasets indicated that sequencing was incomplete. Sharing across four donors was observed for 5% to 6.5% of naive CD4, over 3% of naive CD8, 2.3% of memory CD4, and 0.4% of memory CD8 clonotypes. Because the study included only a small number of donors, the genetic and exposure-history diversity represented was limited. Compared with non-shared clonotypes, the clonotypes found in all four sorted-subset donors had higher generation probabilities. Pairwise subsampling led to the expectation that sequencing depth would affect the degree of clonotype sharing among donors.

TCR CDR3 regions were amplified from genomic DNA by multiplex PCR using the deep immunoSEQ assay. Genomic DNA extracted from each cell subset was distributed evenly over all wells of several immunoSEQ 96-well plates, and each plate served as one replicate. For sorted subsets, 150 to 250 ng genomic DNA, equal to 30,000 or so T cell genomes, was loaded into each replicate PCR. Purified libraries were quantified with a Qubit 3.0 fluorometer, sized on a Bioanalyzer 2100, and re-quantified with the KAPA Library Quantification kit. Each immunoSEQ 96-well plate was sequenced on its own single-read 150-cycle Illumina NextSeq 550 flow cell. In the original analysis: Because the immunoSEQ output held only junctional sequences and lacked quality scores, the filtering could not match the filtering applied to full-length reads. Sequences were annotated with PyIR, a Python wrapper for IgBLAST v1.9, using IMGT germline references to assign V/J genes and CDR3. Reads with weak V/J assignments (E-value above 1e-6), missing CDR3, stop codons, out-of-frame junctions, or ambiguous translated residues were removed. V3J clonotypes were defined as sequences sharing the same inferred V gene, J gene, and CDR3 amino acid sequence. Percentage overlap between repertoires was calculated by dividing the number of shared unique clonotypes by the size of the smaller repertoire. Richness of each repertoire was evaluated using RTK rarefaction, the Chao1 estimator, and Recon v2.1 estimates of unobserved clonotypes. OLGA was used to compute generation probabilities for all TCRbeta clonotypes that the gDNA method yielded from four donors. This is the immuneACCESS table as TCRdb keeps it, with only in-frame sequences that have V and J called. A part of the clones is gone; compared with another copy, unresolved V genes explain less than half, and the rest is unexplained. That table supplies the V and J calls and clone size; D and trimming were determined from the DNA. The sample records around 690,000 clones, 90% of which are singletons. The biggest ten clones account for less than 40% of the sample.

The origin of this receptor is a young man in good health. Some clones in this sample may be carry-over from other donors' samples. The sample consisted of memory CD8+ T cells from PBMCs. According to the study, the label for this sample's cell subset or site signals: CD45RO+ cells pooled with CCR7-negative TemRA cells. The chain couples TRBV4-1 to TRBJ1-2, with the D gene not clear enough to name. The nucleotide sequence is TGCGCCAGCAGCCAGGAACCTTTCTATGGCTACACCTTC. This codes for CASSQEPFYGYTF.